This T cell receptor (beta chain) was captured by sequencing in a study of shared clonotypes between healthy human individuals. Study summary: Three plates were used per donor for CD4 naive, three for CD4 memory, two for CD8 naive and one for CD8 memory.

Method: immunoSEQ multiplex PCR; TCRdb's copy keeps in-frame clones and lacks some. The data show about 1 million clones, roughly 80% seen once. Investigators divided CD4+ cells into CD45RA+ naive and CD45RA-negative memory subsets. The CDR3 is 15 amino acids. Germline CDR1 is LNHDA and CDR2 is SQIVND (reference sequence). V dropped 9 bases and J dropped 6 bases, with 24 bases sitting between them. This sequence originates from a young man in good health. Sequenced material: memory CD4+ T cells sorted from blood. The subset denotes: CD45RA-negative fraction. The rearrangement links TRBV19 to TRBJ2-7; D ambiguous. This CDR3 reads CASKPPGVALIEQYF. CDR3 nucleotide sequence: TGTGCCAGCAAGCCCCCCGGAGTCGCACTAATCGAGCAGTACTTC.